Listed below are T cell receptor beta chains from one sample, sequenced in a study of cytomegalovirus exposure and HLA in healthy donors. TCRdb's table, derived via immunoSEQ multiplex PCR, lists solely in-frame clones and lacks some. The sample has 200,000 to 250,000 clones; approximately 90% are singletons. Sequencing input: PBMCs. The receptors come from a woman between 18 and 29 years old in good health and CMV-seronegative. CDR3s include the opening cysteine and the closing phenylalanine or tryptophan. D genes are given only for firm matches. Only part of the rows carry a size: once, few, many, or a class if the clone is expanded.

TRBV27	TRBD2	NA	TRBJ2-2	CASSFSGANTGELFF	TGTGCCAGCAGTTTTAGCGGGGCGAACACCGGGGAGCTGTTTTTT
TRBV18	NA	NA	TRBJ1-4	CASSPPQGSNEKLFF	TGTGCCAGCTCACCACCCCAGGGATCTAATGAAAAACTGTTTTTT
TRBV10-1	NA	NA	TRBJ1-3	CASSDSSSGNTIYF	TGCGCCAGCAGTGATTCGAGCTCTGGAAACACCATATATTTT
TRBV4-2	TRBD2	NA	TRBJ2-2	CASSQEVPGLAENTGELFF	TGTGCCAGCAGCCAAGAGGTCCCGGGACTAGCGGAAAACACCGGGGAGCTGTTTTTT
TRBV6-1	NA	once	TRBJ1-1	CASSERGDVNTEAFF	TGTGCCAGCAGTGAGCGCGGGGACGTGAACACTGAAGCTTTCTTT
TRBV11-2	TRBD2	NA	TRBJ2-3	CASSKLAGGFTDTQYF	TGTGCCAGCAGCAAACTAGCGGGGGGCTTCACAGATACGCAGTATTTT
TRBV10-1	TRBD2	few	TRBJ2-1	CASSERGLAGVPYNEQFF	TGCGCCAGCAGTGAGAGGGGACTAGCGGGAGTGCCCTACAATGAGCAGTTCTTC
TRBV2	TRBD2	NA	TRBJ2-1	CASLQTSPVSGEQFF	TGTGCCAGCCTCCAGACTAGCCCGGTGTCTGGTGAGCAGTTCTTC
TRBV4-3	NA	few	TRBJ2-7	CASSQAFQDSYEQYF	TGCGCCAGCAGCCAAGCCTTCCAGGACTCCTACGAGCAGTACTTC
TRBV7-8	TRBD2	NA	TRBJ2-7	CANMAGVMREQYF	TGTGCCAACATGGCGGGAGTCATGCGCGAGCAGTACTTC
TRBV5-1	NA	NA	TRBJ2-5	CASSLGWAQGETQYF	TGCGCCAGCAGCTTGGGGTGGGCCCAGGGGGAGACCCAGTACTTC
TRBV6-1	TRBD1	NA	TRBJ2-7	CASQQGIYEQYF	TGTGCCAGTCAACAGGGGATCTACGAGCAGTACTTC
TRBV19	TRBD2	NA	TRBJ2-1	CASSIAGGPVYNEQFF	TGTGCCAGTAGTATAGCGGGAGGCCCGGTCTACAATGAGCAGTTCTTC
TRBV1	NA	NA	TRBJ2-7	CTSSQREGAYEQYF	TGCACCAGCAGCCAACGTGAGGGAGCCTACGAGCAGTACTTC
TRBV28	TRBD2	NA	TRBJ2-3	CASSLGLDPSTDTQYF	TGTGCCAGCAGTTTAGGACTAGACCCTAGCACAGATACGCAGTATTTT
TRBV2	TRBD1	NA	TRBJ1-6	CASSSTGGPTNSPLHF	TGTGCCAGCAGTTCAACAGGGGGTCCAACTAATTCACCCCTCCACTTT
TRBV15	NA	few	TRBJ1-5	CATSKEKSLNQPQHF	TGTGCCACGAGCAAAGAAAAGAGCCTGAATCAGCCCCAGCATTTT
TRBV7-9	NA	NA	TRBJ2-7	CALQTGTAEQYF	TGTGCCTTACAAACAGGCACTGCCGAGCAGTACTTC
TRBV5-4	NA	NA	TRBJ2-5	CASSSGLFQETQYF	TGTGCCAGCAGCTCTGGACTGTTTCAAGAGACCCAGTACTTC
TRBV30	TRBD1	few	TRBJ1-4	CAWRDRDRKLFF	TGTGCCTGGAGAGACAGGGACAGAAAACTGTTTTTT
TRBV9	NA	NA	TRBJ2-1	CASSVEVGNNEQFF	TGTGCCAGCAGCGTAGAGGTCGGGAACAATGAGCAGTTCTTC
TRBV5-8	NA	NA	TRBJ1-1	CASSFQRGNTEAFF	TGTGCCAGCAGCTTTCAAAGGGGGAACACTGAAGCTTTCTTT
TRBV7-9	NA	NA	TRBJ2-7	CASSLAGSQRVQYF	TGTGCCAGCAGCTTAGCAGGATCGCAGCGGGTACAGTACTTC
TRBV4-1	NA	NA	TRBJ2-3	CASSLTTNTQYF	TGCGCCAGCAGCCTTACTACTAATACGCAGTATTTT
TRBV6-1	TRBD1	NA	TRBJ2-3	CASRKGQFTDTQYF	TGTGCCAGCAGAAAGGGACAGTTCACAGATACGCAGTATTTT
TRBV5-8	NA	NA	TRBJ1-2	CASSRGQISIYGYTF	TGTGCCAGCAGCCGCGGACAGATATCCATCTATGGCTACACCTTC
TRBV18	NA	NA	TRBJ1-6	CASSPAGFWVSPLHF	TGTGCCAGCTCACCAGCCGGGTTTTGGGTTTCACCCCTCCACTTT
TRBV5-4	TRBD1	NA	TRBJ1-3	CASSFGLQGASGNTIYF	TGTGCCAGCAGCTTTGGGCTCCAGGGGGCCTCAGGAAACACCATATATTTT
TRBV10-2	NA	NA	TRBJ1-1	CARSESRRGTEAFF	TGCGCCAGAAGTGAGTCGAGAAGAGGTACTGAAGCTTTCTTT
TRBV7-9	NA	once	TRBJ2-5	CASSFDGETQYF	TGTGCCAGCAGCTTTGATGGCGAGACCCAGTACTTC
TRBV6-4	TRBD1	NA	TRBJ2-7	CASSGGQAGNEQYF	TGTGCCAGCAGTGGCGGACAGGCCGGCAACGAGCAGTACTTC
TRBV4-2	NA	once	TRBJ2-7	CASSQDLSGSYEQYF	TGTGCCAGCAGCCAAGACCTTAGCGGTTCCTACGAGCAGTACTTC
TRBV6-5	NA	NA	TRBJ1-2	CASSRRGINYGYTF	TGTGCCAGCAGCCGTCGAGGGATAAACTATGGCTACACCTTC
TRBV7-9	NA	NA	TRBJ1-1	CASSLGGGETNTEAFF	TGTGCCAGCAGCCTTGGGGGAGGGGAGACGAACACTGAAGCTTTCTTT
TRBV7-9	TRBD2	NA	TRBJ2-7	CASSPSGGSREQYF	TGTGCCAGCAGCCCTAGCGGGGGCTCGCGGGAGCAGTACTTC
TRBV11-2	TRBD1	NA	TRBJ1-2	CASSFEKRTGGGYTF	TGTGCCAGCAGCTTCGAAAAACGGACAGGGGGTGGCTACACCTTC
TRBV10-1	NA	NA	TRBJ2-3	CASSESGLSDTQYF	TGCGCCAGCAGTGAGTCGGGGCTGTCAGATACGCAGTATTTT